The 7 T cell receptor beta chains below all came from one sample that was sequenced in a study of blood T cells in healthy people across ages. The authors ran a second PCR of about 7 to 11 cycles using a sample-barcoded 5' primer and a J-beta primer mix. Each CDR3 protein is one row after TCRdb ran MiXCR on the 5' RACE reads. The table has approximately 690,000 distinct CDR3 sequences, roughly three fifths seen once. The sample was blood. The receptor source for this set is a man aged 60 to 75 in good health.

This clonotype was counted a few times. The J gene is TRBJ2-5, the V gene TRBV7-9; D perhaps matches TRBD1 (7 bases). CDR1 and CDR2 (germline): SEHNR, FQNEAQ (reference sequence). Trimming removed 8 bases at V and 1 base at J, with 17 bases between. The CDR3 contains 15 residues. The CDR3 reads CASDEAGGFQETQYF. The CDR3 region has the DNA TGTGCCAGCGACGAGGCAGGGGGGTTCCAAGAGACCCAGTACTTC.

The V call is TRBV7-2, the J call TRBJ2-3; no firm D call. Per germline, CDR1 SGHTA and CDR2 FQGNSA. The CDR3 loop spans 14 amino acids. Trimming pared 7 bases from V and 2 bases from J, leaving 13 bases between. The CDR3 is CASTIGAFTDTQYF. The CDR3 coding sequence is TGTGCCAGCACCATTGGCGCTTTCACAGATACGCAGTATTTT.

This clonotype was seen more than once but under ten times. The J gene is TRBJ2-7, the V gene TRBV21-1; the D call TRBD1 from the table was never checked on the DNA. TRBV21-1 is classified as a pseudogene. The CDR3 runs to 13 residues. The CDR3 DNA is TGTGCCAGCGCCCCAGGGGTAATATACGAGCAGTACTTC. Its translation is CASAPGVIYEQYF.

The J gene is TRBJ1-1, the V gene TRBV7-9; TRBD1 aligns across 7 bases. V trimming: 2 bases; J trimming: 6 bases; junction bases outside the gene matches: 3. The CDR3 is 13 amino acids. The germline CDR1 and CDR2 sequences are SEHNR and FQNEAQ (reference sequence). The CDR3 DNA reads TGTGCCAGCAGCTTAAACACAGGGGCTGAAGCTTTCTTT. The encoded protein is CASSLNTGAEAFF.

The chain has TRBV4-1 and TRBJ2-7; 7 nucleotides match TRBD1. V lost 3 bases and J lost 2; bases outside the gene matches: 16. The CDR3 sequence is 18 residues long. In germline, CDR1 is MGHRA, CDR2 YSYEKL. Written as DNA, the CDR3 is TGCGCCAGCAGCCAGCGGCTTAAGGGACAGCTCCGACCCTACGAGCAGTACTTC. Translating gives CASSQRLKGQLRPYEQYF.

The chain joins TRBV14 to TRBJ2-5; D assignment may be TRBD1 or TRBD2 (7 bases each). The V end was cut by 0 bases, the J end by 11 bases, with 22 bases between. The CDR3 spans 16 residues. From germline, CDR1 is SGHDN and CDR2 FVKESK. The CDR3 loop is CASSQETDRDYNEQYF. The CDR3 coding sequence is TGTGCCAGCAGCCAAGAGACCGACAGGGACTACAATGAGCAGTACTTC.

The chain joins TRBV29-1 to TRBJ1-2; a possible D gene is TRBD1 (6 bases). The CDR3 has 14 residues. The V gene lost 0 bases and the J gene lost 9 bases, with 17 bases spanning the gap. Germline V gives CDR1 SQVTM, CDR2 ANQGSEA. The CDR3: CSVEEGGPYGSYTF. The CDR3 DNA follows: TGCAGCGTTGAAGAGGGGGGGCCCTACGGGAGCTACACCTTC.